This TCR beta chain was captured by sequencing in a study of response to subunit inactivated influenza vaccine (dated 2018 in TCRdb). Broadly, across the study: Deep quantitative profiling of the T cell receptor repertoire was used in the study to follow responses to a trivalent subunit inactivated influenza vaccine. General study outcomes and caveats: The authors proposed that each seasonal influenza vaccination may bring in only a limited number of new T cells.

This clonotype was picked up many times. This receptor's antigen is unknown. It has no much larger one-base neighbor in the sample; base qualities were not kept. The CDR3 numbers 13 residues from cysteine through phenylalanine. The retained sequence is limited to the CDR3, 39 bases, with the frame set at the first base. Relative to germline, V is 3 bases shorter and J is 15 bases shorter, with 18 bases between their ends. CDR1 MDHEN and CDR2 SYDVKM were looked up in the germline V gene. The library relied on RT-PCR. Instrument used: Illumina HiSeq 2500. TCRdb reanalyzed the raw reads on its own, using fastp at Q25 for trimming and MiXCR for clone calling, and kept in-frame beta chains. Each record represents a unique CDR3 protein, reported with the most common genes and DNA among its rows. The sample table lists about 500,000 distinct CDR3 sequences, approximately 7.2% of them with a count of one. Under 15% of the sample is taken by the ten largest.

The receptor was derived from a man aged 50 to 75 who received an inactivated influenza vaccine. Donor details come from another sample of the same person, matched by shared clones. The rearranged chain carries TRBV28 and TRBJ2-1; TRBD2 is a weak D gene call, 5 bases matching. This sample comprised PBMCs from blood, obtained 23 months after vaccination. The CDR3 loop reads CASSFRDYDSRFF. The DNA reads TGTGCCAGCAGTTTCCGAGACTACGATTCCCGGTTCTTC. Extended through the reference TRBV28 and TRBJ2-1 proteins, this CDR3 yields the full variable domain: DVKVTQSSRYLVKRTGEKVFLECVQDMDHENMFWYRQDPGLGLRLIYFSYDVKMKEKGDIPEGYSVSREKKERFSLILESASTNQTSMYLCASSFRDYDSRFFGPGTRLTVL.